What follows are 15 T cell receptor beta chains derived from one specimen sequenced in a study of PD-L1 blockade in urothelial cancer. The sample's time point: peripheral blood 6 weeks after treatment start. TCRdb keeps only in-frame clones here, not all; method: immunoSEQ multiplex PCR. The sample has 50,000 or so clones; approximately 86% are singletons. Sequencing used PBMCs, obtained around atezolizumab (anti-PD-L1) treatment. These receptors were obtained from a man in his 60s with urothelial cancer.

The V and J genes are TRBV28 and TRBJ2-1; 8 bases map to TRBD2. With V trimmed by 8 bases and J by 7 bases, 10 bases remained unmatched. CDR3 length equals 14 residues. Germline-derived CDR1 and CDR2 are MDHEN and SYDVKM. CDR3 DNA sequence: TGTGCCAGCGGTGGCGGGGGGCCGGGAAATGAGCAGTTCTTC. Encoded protein: CASGGGGPGNEQFF.

The rearrangement joins TRBV30 to TRBJ2-7; tentatively, D is TRBD2 (6 bases). V gave up 5 bases and J gave up 0 bases, with 17 bases separating them. The germline gives CDR1 GTSNPN, CDR2 SVGIG (reference sequence). The CDR3 loop spans 15 amino acids. Here the CDR3 DNA reads TGTGCCTGGGGACCGGGCGGGGCCGTCTCCTACGAGCAGTACTTC. Its translation: CAWGPGGAVSYEQYF.

The chain carries TRBV10-3 and TRBJ1-5, with D hard to call. Trimming took 3 bases from V and 2 from J, leaving 8 bases between them. CDR3 size: 14 residues. Germline values: CDR1 ENHRY, CDR2 SYGVKD. The CDR3 spells CAISEGRGNQPQHF. CDR3 nucleotides: TGTGCCATCAGTGAAGGGAGGGGCAATCAGCCCCAGCATTTT.

The CDR3 reads CASSLSGSGYTF. In DNA form, the CDR3 reads TGTGCCAGCAGCTTATCTGGCTCTGGCTACACCTTC. The chain carries TRBV7-9 and TRBJ1-2; D remains unclear. V lost 2 bases to trimming and J lost 7 bases, with 8 bases between them. The germline V gene encodes CDR1 SEHNR and CDR2 FQNEAQ (reference sequence). There are 12 residues in the CDR3. Combining the CDR3 with reference TRBV7-9 and TRBJ1-2 gives the whole variable domain DTGVSQNPRHKITKRGQNVTFRCDPISEHNRLYWYRQTLGQGPEFLTYFQNEAQLEKSRLLSDRFSAERPKGSFSTLEIQRTEQGDSAMYLCASSLSGSGYTFGSGTRLTVV.

CDR3 sequence reads: CASSPGLYEQYF. CDR3 bases: TGTGCCAGCTCACCAGGGCTCTACGAGCAGTACTTC. This chain links TRBV18 with TRBJ2-7, with no clear D. Trimming left V 2 bases short and J 3 bases short, with 5 bases between. CDR3 length: 12 amino acids. Germline V gives CDR1 KGHSH, CDR2 LQKENI.

In this sample, this clone turned up once. The chain carries TRBV6-6 and TRBJ1-2; TRBD1 matches 7 bases. This CDR3 contains 14 residues. Germline loops: CDR1 MNHNY, CDR2 SVGAGI (reference sequence). The trim removed 5 bases at V and 1 base at J, leaving 4 bases unmatched. The CDR3 protein is CASSRDSINYGYTF. The CDR3 DNA sequence: TGTGCCAGCAGTCGGGACAGCATTAACTATGGCTACACCTTC.

This chain uses TRBV27 with TRBJ1-1; tentative D call: TRBD1 (6 bases). The germline V gene encodes CDR1 MNHEY and CDR2 SMNVEV (reference sequence). Between the trimmed V and J ends, which lost 8 bases and 4 bases, there was a span of 14 bases. The length of the CDR3 is 13 residues. DNA of the CDR3: TGTGCCAGCCGCAGGGGTACAGGCACTGAAGCTTTCTTT. It is translated as CASRRGTGTEAFF.

The J gene is TRBJ2-2, the V gene TRBV19; 8 bases align to TRBD2. J gave up 4 bases and V 7 bases, and 14 bases lay outside the gene matches. The CDR3 is 17 residues long. Looked up from germline, CDR1 is LNHDA and CDR2 is SQIVND (reference sequence). The DNA for the CDR3 is TGTGCCAGTATGGGGAGCAGAACTAGCGGATTCACCGGGGAGCTGTTTTTT. It is translated as CASMGSRTSGFTGELFF.

The chain is built from TRBV30 and TRBJ2-2; D is perhaps TRBD1 (5 bases). V lost 0 bases to trimming and J lost 6 bases, with 8 bases between them. There are 13 residues in the CDR3. CDR1 and CDR2 from the germline V gene are GTSNPN and SVGIG (reference sequence). The CDR3 is CAWSVRGSGELFF. The CDR3 DNA reads TGTGCCTGGAGTGTAAGGGGCTCCGGGGAGCTGTTTTTT.

This clone was seen a handful of times. Other DNA sequences of this sample code for an identical CDR3. The chain has TRBV7-6 and TRBJ1-1; unclear D gene. The CDR3 totals 13 residues. The V gene's germline CDR1 is SGHVS and CDR2 FNYEAQ. Trimming cost V 5 bases and J 1 base, with 8 bases left between them. CDR3 amino acids: CASSPTRNTEAFF. The CDR3 nucleotides read TGTGCCAGCAGCCCAACAAGGAACACTGAAGCTTTCTTT.

V usage is TRBV5-1 and J usage is TRBJ2-7; TRBD2 might be the D (6 bases). Trimming removed 6 bases from V and 3 bases from J, with 13 bases in between. The CDR3 length is 13 residues. The germline V gene has CDR1 SGHRS and CDR2 YFSETQ. Here the CDR3 reads CASTGGSIYEQYF. The CDR3 nucleotides read TGCGCCAGCACCGGAGGGTCCATCTACGAGCAGTACTTC.

This clone was observed once. The CDR3 spells CASSLVQNYEQYF. As DNA, the CDR3 is TGTGCCAGCAGCTTAGTACAGAACTACGAGCAGTACTTC. The rearrangement links TRBV7-2 to TRBJ2-7, with D uncertain. This CDR3 is 13 amino acids long. Germline values: CDR1 SGHTA, CDR2 FQGNSA. Between the trimmed V and J ends, which lost 1 base and 3 bases, there was a span of 7 bases.

In its sample, this clone was seen a few times. The chain couples TRBV5-1 to TRBJ2-7; 9 bases match TRBD1. CDR1 and CDR2 (germline): SGHRS, YFSETQ. The junction had 6 bases not matched to a gene; V was cut back by 3 bases and J by 2 bases. The CDR3 has 15 residues. CDR3 in DNA: TGCGCCAGCAGCTCCCAACAGGGGGCCGCCTACGAGCAGTACTTC. Translation: CASSSQQGAAYEQYF. Full variable domain (rest looked up from reference TRBV5-1 and TRBJ2-7): KAGVTQTPRYLIKTRGQQVTLSCSPISGHRSVSWYQQTPGQGLQFLFEYFSETQRNKGNFPGRFSGRQFSNSRSEMNVSTLELGDSALYLCASSSQQGAAYEQYFGPGTRLTVT.

The chain has TRBV28 and TRBJ2-7; 7 positions match TRBD1. In germline, CDR1 is MDHEN, CDR2 SYDVKM. J gave up 4 bases and V 5 bases, and 8 bases lay outside the gene matches. This CDR3 region has 14 residues. The CDR3 sequence: CASSPGQVLYEQYF. CDR3 DNA: TGTGCCAGCAGTCCCGGACAGGTCCTATACGAGCAGTACTTC.

This sequence joins TRBV9 and TRBJ1-4; 9 positions agree with TRBD1. V was pared by 4 bases and J by 6 bases, with 7 bases of the junction left unmatched. This CDR3 spans 15 amino acids. The germline V gene has CDR1 SGDLS and CDR2 YYNGEE. The CDR3 DNA is TGTGCCAGCAGCTCGGGGACAGGGAGGCATGAAAAACTGTTTTTT. This encodes CASSSGTGRHEKLFF.